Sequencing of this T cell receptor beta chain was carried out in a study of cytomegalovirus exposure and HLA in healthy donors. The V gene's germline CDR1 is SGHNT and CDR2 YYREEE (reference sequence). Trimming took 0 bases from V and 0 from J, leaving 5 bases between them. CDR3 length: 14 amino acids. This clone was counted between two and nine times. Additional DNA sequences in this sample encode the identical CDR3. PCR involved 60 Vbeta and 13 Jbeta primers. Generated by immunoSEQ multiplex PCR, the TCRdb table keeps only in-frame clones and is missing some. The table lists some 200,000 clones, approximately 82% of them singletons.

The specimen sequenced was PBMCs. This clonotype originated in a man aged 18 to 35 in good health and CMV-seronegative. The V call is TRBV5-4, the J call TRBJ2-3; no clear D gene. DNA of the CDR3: TGTGCCAGCAGCTTGGCCAGTAGCACAGATACGCAGTATTTT. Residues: CASSLASSTDTQYF.